This record concerns one T cell receptor (beta chain) sequence. Per the study methods: Amplification of reference gene primers provided the estimated nucleated cell counts. Profiled with immunoSEQ multiplex PCR; TCRdb holds only in-frame clones, not every one. The V and J calls and clone size come from that table; D and trimming were worked out from the DNA. The data show roughly 170,000 clones, with more than 65% seen just once and roughly 5.7% held by the top ten. The record originates from a study of blood T cell repertoires in COVID-19. Study at large: PBMCs, B-cell-depleted T cells, or T cells provided the cDNA or gDNA that made up the material.

V was trimmed by 5 bases and J by 4 bases, leaving 5 bases between them. Per germline, CDR1 SNHLY and CDR2 FYNNEI. CDR3 length: 11 amino acids. All enrollees were about 18 to 100 years old and from fewer than 25 US areas. This receptor was obtained from a woman aged 40 to 49 with acute COVID-19. The chain couples TRBV2 to TRBJ2-5; D gene uncertain. Sequencing used PBMCs or T cells enriched from blood (not recorded which). CDR3 coding DNA: TGTGCCAGCAGTAAACTAGAGACCCAGTACTTC. It specifies CASSKLETQYF. Combining the CDR3 with reference TRBV2 and TRBJ2-5 gives the whole variable domain EPEVTQTPSHQVTQMGQEVILRCVPISNHLYFYWYRQILGQKVEFLVSFYNNEISEKSEIFDDQFSVERPDGSNFTLKIRSTKLEDSAMYFCASSKLETQYFGPGTRLLVL.